The table lists the clone carrying this T cell receptor beta chain with a few counts. Its target is unknown. This specimen comes from a study of prognosis after radiotherapy for stage I lung cancer. On the study more broadly: Stage I non-small cell lung cancer cases were enrolled from April 2018 through January 2019. Overall study results and limits: Shannon entropy after stereotactic body radiation therapy was lower in patients who developed distant metastases.

From genomic DNA, TCR beta CDR3 was amplified by two-round multiplex PCR. Individual primers that were specific to each TRBV and TRBJ gene served in first-round PCR. TCRdb reanalysed the multiplex PCR reads using MiXCR and keeps one entry per CDR3 protein. The sample comprises about 51,000 distinct CDR3 sequences, about 35% of which are singletons, and about a tenth rests with the top ten. This CDR3 spans 14 amino acids. Germline loops: CDR1 SGHDT, CDR2 YYEEEE. Trimming took 4 bases from V and 12 from J, leaving 19 bases between them. V gene TRBV5-6 combines with J gene TRBJ1-4, with D perhaps matching TRBD1 (5 bases). The receptor was isolated from a donor aged 50 or older with non-small cell lung cancer. The specimen comprised PBMCs, sampled before or after stereotactic body radiation therapy (not recorded which). CDR3 amino acids: CASSPRPFGGELFF. The CDR3 bases are TGTGCCAGCAGCCCTCGGCCCTTTGGGGGGGAACTGTTTTTT.